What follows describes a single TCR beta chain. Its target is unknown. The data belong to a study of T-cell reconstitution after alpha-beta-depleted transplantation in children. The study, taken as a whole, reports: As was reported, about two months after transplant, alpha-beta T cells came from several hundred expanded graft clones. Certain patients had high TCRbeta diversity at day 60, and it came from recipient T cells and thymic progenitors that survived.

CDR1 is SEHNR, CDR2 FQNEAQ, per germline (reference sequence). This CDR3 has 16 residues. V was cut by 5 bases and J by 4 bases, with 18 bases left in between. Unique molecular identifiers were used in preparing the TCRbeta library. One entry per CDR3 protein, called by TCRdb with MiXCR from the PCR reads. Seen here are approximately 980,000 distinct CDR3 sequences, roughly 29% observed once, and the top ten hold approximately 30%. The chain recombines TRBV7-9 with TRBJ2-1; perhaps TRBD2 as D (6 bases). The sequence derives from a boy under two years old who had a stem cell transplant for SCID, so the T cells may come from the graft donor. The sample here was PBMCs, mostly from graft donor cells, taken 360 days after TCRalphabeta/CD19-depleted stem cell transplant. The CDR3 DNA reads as TGTGCCAGCAGCCGCATGGCGGGGAGCGGGTACAATGAGCAGTTCTTC. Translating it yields CASSRMAGSGYNEQFF.